This T cell receptor (beta chain) comes out of a study of blood T cell repertoires in COVID-19. Libraries were prepared by immunoSEQ multiplex PCR; TCRdb keeps only in-frame clonotypes and omits some of them. The data show some 73,000 clones, around nine tenths seen once. Sample: peripheral blood. This clonotype was obtained from an elderly man with COVID-19, enrolled during active disease.

CDR3 bases: TGTGCCAGCAGCTCCTCGGACAGGGACGGAAACACCATATATTTT. The encoded protein is CASSSSDRDGNTIYF. The chain combines TRBV3-1 (or the pseudogene TRBV3-2) with TRBJ1-3; TRBD1 aligns across 8 bases. The germline V gene has CDR1 LGHDT and CDR2 YNNKEL (reference sequence). The V and J ends lost 5 bases and 4 bases, in that order; junction bases with no gene match: 7. CDR3 size: 15 residues.